This T cell receptor (beta chain) originates from a study of neurological immune-mediated disorders. Findings and limits, study-wide: No CDR3 amino acid sequences were shared by expanded clones across subjects, suggesting private repertoires in all groups.

By its share, this clonotype is medium-sized (0.01 to 0.1%). The antigen is not known. One entry per CDR3 protein results from TCRdb running MiXCR on the 5' RACE reads. The data show around 30,000 distinct CDR3 sequences, with around 17% seen just once and 4.9% held by the top ten. As to time point: technical triplicate 3. The CDR3 consists of 12 residues. Germline CDR1 and CDR2: SGHRS and YFSETQ. Trimming removed 0 bases from V and 6 bases from J, with 7 bases in between. This sequence was found in a female donor with HTLV-1-associated myelopathy (HAM/TSP). The source material was CD4+ T cells from blood. The chain links TRBV5-1 to TRBJ2-7; D remains ambiguous. The CDR3 coding sequence is TGCGCCAGCAGCTTGGCAGGTGGCGAGCAGTACTTC. Translation gives CASSLAGGEQYF.